The present T cell receptor beta chain was sequenced within a study of siplizumab effects on memory and regulatory T cells. Study-wide results and limits: For mappable alloreactive CD4+ clones, the mean Treg-derived fraction was about 70% with siplizumab and approximately 27% in controls. Roughly 80-97% of proliferating CD4+ or CD8+ clones lacked an assignable naive or memory phenotype. A minor share of alloreactive clones matched unstimulated subsets.

The V end was cut by 4 bases, the J end by 6 bases, with 14 bases between. This CDR3 is built from 14 residues. Germline CDR1 and CDR2: MNHEY and SMNVEV (reference sequence). To note about this clone: Its specificity is unknown.

Clones were sequenced by immunoSEQ multiplex PCR, and TCRdb holds only the in-frame ones, with some missing. The sample carries fewer than 120,000 clones, roughly 90% recorded once. The receptor comes from a human donor in good health. Sequenced material: CD4+ T cells sorted from blood. The chain joins TRBV27 to TRBJ2-3; D is unresolved. The CDR3 DNA reads TGTGCCAGCAGTTCGCAAACAATGTGGGATACGCAGTATTTT. Protein: CASSSQTMWDTQYF.